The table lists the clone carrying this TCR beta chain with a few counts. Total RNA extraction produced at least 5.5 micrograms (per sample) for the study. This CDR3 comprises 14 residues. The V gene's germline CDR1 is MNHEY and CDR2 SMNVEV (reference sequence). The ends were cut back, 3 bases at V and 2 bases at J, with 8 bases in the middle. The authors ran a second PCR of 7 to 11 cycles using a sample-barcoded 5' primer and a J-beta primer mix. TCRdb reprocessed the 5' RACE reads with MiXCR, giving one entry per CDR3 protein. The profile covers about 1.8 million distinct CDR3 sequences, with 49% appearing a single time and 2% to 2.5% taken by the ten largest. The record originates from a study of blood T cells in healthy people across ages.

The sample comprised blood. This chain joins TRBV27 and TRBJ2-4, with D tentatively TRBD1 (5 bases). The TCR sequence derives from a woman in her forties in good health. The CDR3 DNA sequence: TGTGCCAGCAGTTTTCAGGGAACCAAAAACATTCAGTACTTC. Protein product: CASSFQGTKNIQYF.